The source of this T cell receptor (beta chain) is a study of blood T cell repertoires in COVID-19 (TCRdb year 2020). Context from the whole study: The collaborator samples originated in the United States, Italy and Spain and spanned the acute and convalescent phases of COVID-19. The prospective study material was composed of cDNA or gDNA derived from T cells, B-cell-depleted T cells, or PBMCs. Deeply sampled blood TCRbeta repertoires from subjects exposed to, actively infected with, or recovered from COVID-19 were included in the dataset. The repertoires were made available in a free public database intended to serve as a resource for research on the immune response to SARS-CoV-2. Samples were obtained from the ongoing ImmuneRACE study (first 160 participants) and from 950 to 1,500 subjects provided by 6 global collaborators. Nearly every sample came with metadata listing a de-identified subject ID, COVID-19 status, age in years and sex. Where HLA class I and class II types were available, the types were taken from metadata supplied by the sample provider, not from assay-based typing.

Note on this clone: This clone's antigen is unknown. There are no base qualities to consult, and no much larger clone falls within one base.

The germline V gene (reference sequence) supplies CDR1 MNHNY and CDR2 SVGAGI. The cysteine opens and the phenylalanine closes a CDR3 of 13 amino acids. The kept DNA is CDR3 alone, 39 bases in frame from the first base. Overall study outcomes, separate from this receptor: Clinical and demographic metadata were provided uncurated, with the amount varying by source and participant.

TCRbeta CDR3 regions were amplified from genomic DNA using the immunoSEQ Assay, a bias-controlled multiplex PCR. As for how the authors treated the data: The number of nucleated cells in each sample was estimated by amplification of reference gene primers within the assay. To quantify the absolute abundance of each unique TCRbeta CDR3 rearrangement, sequence reads were collapsed and filtered. For each sample, productive Simpson clonality was calculated by taking the square root of Simpson's diversity index across productive rearrangements. In TCRdb, the immuneACCESS table is reduced to in-frame sequences with V and J assigned. These tables do not hold every clone; where another copy was compared, an unresolved V gene accounts for under half, and the others remain unexplained. That table is the source of V, J and clone size, and D and trimming were worked out from the DNA. This sample is represented by around 250,000 clones; 75% to 90% of them were singletons. Around 3% of the sample comes from the top ten.

Whole blood was collected in K2EDTA tubes by collaborating institutions according to the institutions' own protocols. Collaborator samples were shipped for TCRbeta analysis as frozen whole blood, isolated PBMCs, or DNA extracted from either sample type. The clonotype comes from a young woman with active or convalescent COVID-19. Sequenced input: peripheral blood. The chain was built from TRBV6-6 and TRBJ2-7; TRBD1 matches 9 bases in the middle. The DNA sequence reads TGTGTTACGGACAGGGGAGGGAACTACGAGCAGTACTTC. The translation is CVTDRGGNYEQYF.